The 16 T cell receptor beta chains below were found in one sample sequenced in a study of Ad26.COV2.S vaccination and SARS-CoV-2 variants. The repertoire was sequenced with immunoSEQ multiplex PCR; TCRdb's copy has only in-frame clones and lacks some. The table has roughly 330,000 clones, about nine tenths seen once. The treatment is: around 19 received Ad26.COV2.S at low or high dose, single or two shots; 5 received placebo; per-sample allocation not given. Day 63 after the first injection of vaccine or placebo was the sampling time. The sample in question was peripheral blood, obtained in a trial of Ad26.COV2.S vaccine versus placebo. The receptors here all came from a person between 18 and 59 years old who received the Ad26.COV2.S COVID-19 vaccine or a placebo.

CDR3 sequence reads: CASLTGGLYNEQFF. Here the CDR3 DNA reads TGTGCCAGCTTAACGGGGGGCTTGTACAATGAGCAGTTCTTC. The chain is built from TRBV7-8 and TRBJ2-1; tentative D call: TRBD2 (7 bases). The CDR3 has 14 residues. Trimming took 8 bases from V and 4 from J, leaving 15 bases between them. The germline CDR1 and CDR2 sequences are SGHVS and FQNEAQ.

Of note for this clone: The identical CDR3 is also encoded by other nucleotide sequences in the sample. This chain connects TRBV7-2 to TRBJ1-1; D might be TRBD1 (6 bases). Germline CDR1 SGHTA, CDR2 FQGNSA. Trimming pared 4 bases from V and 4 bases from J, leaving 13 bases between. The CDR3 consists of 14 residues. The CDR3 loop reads CASSSRQVATEAFF. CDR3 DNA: TGTGCCAGCAGCTCCAGACAGGTTGCCACTGAAGCTTTCTTT. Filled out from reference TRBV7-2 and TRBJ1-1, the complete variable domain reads GAGVSQSPSNKVTEKGKDVELRCDPISGHTALYWYRQSLGQGLEFLIYFQGNSAPDKSGLPSDRFSAERTGGSVSTLTIQRTQQEDSAVYLCASSSRQVATEAFFGQGTRLTVV.

The chain's CDR3 is CASSEIGLGSYNEQFF. The DNA of the CDR3 is TGTGCCAGCAGTGAAATCGGACTGGGCTCCTACAATGAGCAGTTCTTC. The chain combines TRBV2 with TRBJ2-1; TRBD2 is a possible D gene (5 bases). CDR1 and CDR2 from the germline V gene are SNHLY and FYNNEI. V was clipped by 2 bases and J by 0 bases, with 11 bases between them. This CDR3 spans 16 amino acids. Together with reference TRBV2 and TRBJ2-1, the CDR3 gives the full variable domain: EPEVTQTPSHQVTQMGQEVILRCVPISNHLYFYWYRQILGQKVEFLVSFYNNEISEKSEIFDDQFSVERPDGSNFTLKIRSTKLEDSAMYFCASSEIGLGSYNEQFFGPGTRLTVL.

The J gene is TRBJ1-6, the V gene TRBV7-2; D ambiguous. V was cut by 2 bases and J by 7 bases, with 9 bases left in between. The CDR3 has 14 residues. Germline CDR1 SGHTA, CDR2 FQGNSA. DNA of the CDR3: TGTGCCAGCAGCTTACAGCCTCTAAATTCACCCCTCCACTTT. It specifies CASSLQPLNSPLHF. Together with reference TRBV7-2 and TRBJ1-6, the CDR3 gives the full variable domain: GAGVSQSPSNKVTEKGKDVELRCDPISGHTALYWYRQSLGQGLEFLIYFQGNSAPDKSGLPSDRFSAERTGGSVSTLTIQRTQQEDSAVYLCASSLQPLNSPLHFGNGTRLTVT.

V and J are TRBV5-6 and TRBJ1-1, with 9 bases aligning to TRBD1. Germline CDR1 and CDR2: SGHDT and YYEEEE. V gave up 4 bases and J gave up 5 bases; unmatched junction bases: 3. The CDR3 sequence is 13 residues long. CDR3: CASSLTGGTEAFF. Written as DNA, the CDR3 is TGTGCCAGCAGCCTGACAGGGGGGACTGAAGCTTTCTTT.

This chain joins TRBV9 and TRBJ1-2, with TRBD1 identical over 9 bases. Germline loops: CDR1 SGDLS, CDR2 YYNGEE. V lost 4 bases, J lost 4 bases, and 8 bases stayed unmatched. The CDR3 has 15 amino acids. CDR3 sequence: CASSLQGQGAYGYTF. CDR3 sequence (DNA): TGTGCCAGCAGCCTCCAGGGACAGGGAGCCTATGGCTACACCTTC.

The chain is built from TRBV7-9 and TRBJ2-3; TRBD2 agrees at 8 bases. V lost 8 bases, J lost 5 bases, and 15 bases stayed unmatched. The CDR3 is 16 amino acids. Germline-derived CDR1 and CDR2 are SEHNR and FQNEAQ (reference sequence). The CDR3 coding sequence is TGTGCCAGCCCTCCTCGGGAGGGGTTAAATGGAGATACGCAGTATTTT. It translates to CASPPREGLNGDTQYF.

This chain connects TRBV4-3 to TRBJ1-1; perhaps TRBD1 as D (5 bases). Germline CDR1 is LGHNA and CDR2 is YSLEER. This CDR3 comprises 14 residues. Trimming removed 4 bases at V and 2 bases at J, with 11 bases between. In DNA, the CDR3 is TGCGCCAGCAGCCTCCGGGGGGAAAACACTGAAGCTTTCTTT. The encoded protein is CASSLRGENTEAFF.

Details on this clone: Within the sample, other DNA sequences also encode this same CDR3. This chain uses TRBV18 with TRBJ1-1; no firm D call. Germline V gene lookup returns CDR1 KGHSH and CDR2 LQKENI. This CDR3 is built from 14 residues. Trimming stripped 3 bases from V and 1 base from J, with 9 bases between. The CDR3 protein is CASSPLEGNTEAFF. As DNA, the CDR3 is TGTGCCAGCTCACCCTTGGAAGGGAACACTGAAGCTTTCTTT.

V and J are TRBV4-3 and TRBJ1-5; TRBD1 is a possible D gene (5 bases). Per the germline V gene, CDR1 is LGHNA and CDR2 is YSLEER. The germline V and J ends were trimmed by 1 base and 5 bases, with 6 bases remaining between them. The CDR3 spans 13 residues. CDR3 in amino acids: CASSQGGDQPQHF. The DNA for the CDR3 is TGCGCCAGCAGCCAAGGGGGGGATCAGCCCCAGCATTTT.

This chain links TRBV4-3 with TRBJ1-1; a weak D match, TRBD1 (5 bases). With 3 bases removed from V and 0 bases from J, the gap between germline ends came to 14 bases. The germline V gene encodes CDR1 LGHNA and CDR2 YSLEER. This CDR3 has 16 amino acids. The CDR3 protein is CASSQSASRVNTEAFF. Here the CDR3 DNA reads TGCGCCAGCAGCCAGTCGGCATCCAGGGTGAACACTGAAGCTTTCTTT.

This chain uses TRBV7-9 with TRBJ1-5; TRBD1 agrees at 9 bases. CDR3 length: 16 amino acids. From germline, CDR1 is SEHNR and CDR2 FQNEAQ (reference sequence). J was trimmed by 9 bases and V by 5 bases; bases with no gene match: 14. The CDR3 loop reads CASSTWGDRDTPPQHF. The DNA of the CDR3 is TGTGCCAGCAGCACGTGGGGGGACAGGGATACCCCGCCCCAGCATTTT.

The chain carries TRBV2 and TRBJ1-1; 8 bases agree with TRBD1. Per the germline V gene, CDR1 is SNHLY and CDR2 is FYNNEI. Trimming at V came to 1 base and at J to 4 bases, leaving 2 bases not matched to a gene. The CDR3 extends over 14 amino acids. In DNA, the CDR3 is TGTGCCAGCAGTGAAGGACAGGGGCTCACTGAAGCTTTCTTT. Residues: CASSEGQGLTEAFF. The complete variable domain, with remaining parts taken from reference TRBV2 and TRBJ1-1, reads EPEVTQTPSHQVTQMGQEVILRCVPISNHLYFYWYRQILGQKVEFLVSFYNNEISEKSEIFDDQFSVERPDGSNFTLKIRSTKLEDSAMYFCASSEGQGLTEAFFGQGTRLTVV.

The CDR3: CASSYRYSSGEQYV. CDR3 nucleotides: TGTGCCAGCAGTTACCGTTATTCGAGTGGGGAGCAGTACGTC. The chain couples TRBV6-5 to TRBJ2-7; D uncertain. Looked up from germline, CDR1 is MNHEY and CDR2 is SVGAGI. Trimming stripped 2 bases from V and 7 bases from J, with 15 bases between. The CDR3 extends over 14 amino acids.

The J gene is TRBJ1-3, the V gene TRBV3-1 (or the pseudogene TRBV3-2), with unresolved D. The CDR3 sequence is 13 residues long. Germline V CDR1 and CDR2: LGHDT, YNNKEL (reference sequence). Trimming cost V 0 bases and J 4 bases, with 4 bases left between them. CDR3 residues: CASSQDRGNTIYF. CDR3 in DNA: TGTGCCAGCAGCCAAGATCGAGGAAACACCATATATTTT.

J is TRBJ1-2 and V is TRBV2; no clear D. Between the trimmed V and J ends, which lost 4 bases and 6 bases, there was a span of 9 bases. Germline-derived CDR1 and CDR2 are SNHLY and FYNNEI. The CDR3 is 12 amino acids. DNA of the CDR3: TGTGCCAGCAGTGCGGACGTCGATGGCTACACCTTC. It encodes CASSADVDGYTF.